These T cell receptor beta chains were read from a single sample in a study of control samples from healthy donors and cancer patients. Generated by immunoSEQ multiplex PCR, the TCRdb table keeps only in-frame clones and is missing some. The table shows roughly 370,000 clones, with about nine tenths occurring only once. Sequencing input: PBMCs. The receptor set was obtained from a man aged 35-49 years with head and neck cancer. Each CDR3 is given with its conserved first and last residue. A D gene is named only where the DNA matches it firmly. Expanded clones get a size class; other rows say once, few or many, or leave the size out.

V gene	D gene	J gene	clone size	CDR3 protein	CDR3 DNA
TRBV7-3	-	TRBJ2-1	-	CASSSTRAQPGNEQFF	TGTGCCAGCAGCTCCACCCGGGCCCAGCCGGGGAATGAGCAGTTCTTC
TRBV7-2	-	TRBJ1-1	-	CASSLAPGWGVNTEAFF	TGTGCCAGCAGCTTAGCGCCAGGGTGGGGGGTGAACACTGAAGCTTTCTTT
TRBV4-3	-	TRBJ1-2	-	CASRPLGDSYGYTF	TGCGCCAGCAGGCCCCTGGGTGATTCTTATGGCTACACCTTC
TRBV25-1	-	TRBJ2-7	-	CASSQQNTYEQYF	TGTGCCAGCAGCCAACAGAATACCTACGAGCAGTACTTC
TRBV6-5	TRBD1	TRBJ1-2	-	CASSYGTGVNYGYTF	TGTGCCAGCAGTTACGGGACAGGAGTTAACTATGGCTACACCTTC
TRBV19	-	TRBJ2-7	-	CASSIEHGYYEQYF	TGTGCCAGTAGTATAGAACACGGTTACTACGAGCAGTACTTC
TRBV7-2	TRBD1	TRBJ2-3	-	CASSLEAGGGQGIDTQYF	TGTGCCAGCAGCTTAGAGGCGGGTGGAGGACAGGGGATAGATACGCAGTATTTT
TRBV6-5	-	TRBJ2-1	-	CASLNLGGEQFF	TGTGCCAGCCTAAACCTCGGGGGAGAGCAGTTCTTC
TRBV5-1	-	TRBJ2-1	-	CASSPRLVYNEQFF	TGCGCCAGCAGCCCGAGACTAGTTTACAATGAGCAGTTCTTC
TRBV6-6	-	TRBJ1-2	-	CASSPRGGRVMNYGYTF	TGTGCCAGCAGTCCACGGGGGGGGCGGGTCATGAACTATGGCTACACCTTC
TRBV18	TRBD2	TRBJ2-7	once	CASSPGVAGAFSDSYEQYF	TGTGCCAGCTCTCCCGGGGTAGCGGGAGCATTTTCGGACTCCTACGAGCAGTACTTC
TRBV7-2	-	TRBJ2-7	-	CASSLGGGQTYEQYF	TGTGCCAGCAGCTTAGGAGGAGGGCAAACCTACGAGCAGTACTTC
TRBV11-1	-	TRBJ2-7	-	CASSLDGGDREQYF	TGTGCCAGCAGCTTAGACGGAGGGGACCGCGAGCAGTACTTC
TRBV10-3	-	TRBJ2-5	-	CAISEGTSLETQYF	TGTGCCATCAGTGAGGGAACTAGCCTAGAGACCCAGTACTTC
TRBV24-1	TRBD2	TRBJ2-2	-	CATSDPGLAGHTGELFF	TGTGCCACCAGTGATCCCGGACTAGCGGGTCACACCGGGGAGCTGTTTTTT
TRBV5-5	-	TRBJ2-7	-	CASSFTTDEYEQYF	TGTGCCAGCAGCTTCACCACGGACGAGTACGAGCAGTACTTC
TRBV9	TRBD2	TRBJ2-7	-	CASSLSTSGTIYEQYF	TGTGCCAGCAGCTTATCGACTAGCGGGACAATCTACGAGCAGTACTTC
TRBV5-1	-	TRBJ2-1	-	CASSLSTGSYNEQFF	TGCGCCAGCAGCTTGTCCACAGGTTCCTACAATGAGCAGTTCTTC
TRBV4-1	TRBD2	TRBJ2-2	-	CASSQEGLAGGFDTGELFF	TGCGCCAGCAGCCAAGAGGGGCTAGCGGGAGGGTTCGACACCGGGGAGCTGTTTTTT
TRBV18	TRBD1	TRBJ2-1	-	CASSPGQGYNEQFF	TGTGCCAGCTCACCGGGACAGGGCTACAATGAGCAGTTCTTC
TRBV20-1	TRBD1	TRBJ2-1	-	CSASHTDRGSRQFF	TGCAGTGCTAGTCATACGGACAGGGGATCAAGGCAGTTCTTC
TRBV9	-	TRBJ2-5	-	CASSTSLGEQETQYF	TGTGCCAGCAGCACCAGCTTGGGGGAGCAAGAGACCCAGTACTTC
TRBV9	TRBD1	TRBJ2-1	-	CASSGGSRGLYNEQFF	TGTGCCAGCAGTGGGGGATCCAGGGGGTTATACAATGAGCAGTTCTTC
TRBV28	TRBD1	TRBJ2-7	-	CASSRPGTGAIEQYF	TGTGCCAGCAGTCGTCCCGGGACAGGGGCCATCGAGCAGTACTTC
TRBV14	-	TRBJ2-3	-	CASSQLPQGNRLTDTQYF	TGTGCCAGCAGCCAATTACCCCAGGGGAATCGTCTCACAGATACGCAGTATTTT
TRBV9	TRBD1	TRBJ1-4	-	CASSTGATNEKLFF	TGTGCCAGCAGTACAGGGGCAACTAATGAAAAACTGTTTTTT
TRBV2	-	TRBJ2-5	many	CASRGWTQYF	TGTGCCAGCAGGGGTTGGACCCAGTACTTC
TRBV5-1	-	TRBJ2-2	-	CASLEKANTGELFF	TGCGCCAGCCTAGAAAAGGCGAACACCGGGGAGCTGTTTTTT
TRBV3-1/TRBV3-2	TRBD2	TRBJ2-3	-	CASSQGSGGMRAQYF	TGTGCCAGCAGCCAAGGCAGCGGGGGGATGAGGGCGCAGTATTTT
TRBV28	TRBD1	TRBJ2-2	-	CASSSGQGTYTGELFF	TGTGCCAGCAGTTCCGGACAGGGGACCTACACCGGGGAGCTGTTTTTT
TRBV5-1	-	TRBJ2-6	-	CASSLDSSGANVLTF	TGCGCCAGCAGCCTAGACAGCTCTGGGGCCAACGTCCTGACTTTC
TRBV2	TRBD2	TRBJ2-3	-	CASSKETSGGLNTQYF	TGTGCCAGCAGTAAAGAGACTAGCGGGGGGTTAAATACGCAGTATTTT
TRBV24-1	-	TRBJ1-2	-	CATSAGSPPNYGYTF	TGTGCCACCAGTGCAGGCAGCCCGCCTAACTATGGCTACACCTTC
TRBV15	TRBD2	TRBJ2-3	once	CATSRDLPKLAGDPDTQYF	TGTGCCACCAGCAGAGATCTACCCAAACTAGCGGGGGATCCAGATACGCAGTATTTT
TRBV14	-	TRBJ2-3	-	CASSQDWVVDTQYF	TGTGCCAGCAGCCAAGATTGGGTCGTAGATACGCAGTATTTT
TRBV9	-	TRBJ1-2	-	CASSVDSYYGYTF	TGTGCCAGCAGCGTAGACTCCTACTATGGCTACACCTTC
TRBV27	-	TRBJ2-7	-	CASSPPLSGATYEQYF	TGTGCCAGCAGTCCTCCCCTGAGCGGAGCTACCTACGAGCAGTACTTC
TRBV6-5	TRBD1	TRBJ1-4	-	CASSYEPRGDGKLFF	TGTGCCAGCAGTTACGAGCCCAGGGGGGATGGAAAACTGTTTTTT
TRBV12-3/TRBV12-4	-	TRBJ2-7	-	CASSEGRYEQYF	TGTGCCAGCAGTGAGGGGAGGTACGAGCAGTACTTC
TRBV5-1	-	TRBJ2-5	-	CASSLGHGSLGTQYF	TGCGCCAGCAGCTTGGGCCATGGCTCACTGGGGACCCAGTACTTC
TRBV18	TRBD2	TRBJ2-5	-	CASSPERTSGGQETQYF	TGTGCCAGCTCACCAGAGAGGACTAGCGGGGGCCAAGAGACCCAGTACTTC
TRBV19	-	TRBJ1-4	-	CASKAGFREKLFF	TGTGCCAGTAAGGCGGGGTTTCGTGAAAAACTGTTTTTT
TRBV6-1	TRBD1	TRBJ2-1	-	CASSESTGQEFF	TGTGCCAGCAGTGAGTCGACGGGACAGGAGTTCTTC
TRBV30	-	TRBJ2-7	-	CAWTGAPSYEQYF	TGTGCCTGGACGGGGGCCCCTTCCTACGAGCAGTACTTC
TRBV9	-	TRBJ2-5	-	CASSSGLQETQYF	TGTGCCAGCAGCTCGGGACTGCAAGAGACCCAGTACTTC
TRBV5-1	TRBD2	TRBJ2-5	-	CASSSPGTIEETQYF	TGCGCCAGCAGCAGCCCTGGGACTATCGAAGAGACCCAGTACTTC
TRBV6-4	-	TRBJ1-1	-	CASSEVGDSEAFF	TGTGCCAGCAGTGAAGTAGGCGACAGTGAAGCTTTCTTT